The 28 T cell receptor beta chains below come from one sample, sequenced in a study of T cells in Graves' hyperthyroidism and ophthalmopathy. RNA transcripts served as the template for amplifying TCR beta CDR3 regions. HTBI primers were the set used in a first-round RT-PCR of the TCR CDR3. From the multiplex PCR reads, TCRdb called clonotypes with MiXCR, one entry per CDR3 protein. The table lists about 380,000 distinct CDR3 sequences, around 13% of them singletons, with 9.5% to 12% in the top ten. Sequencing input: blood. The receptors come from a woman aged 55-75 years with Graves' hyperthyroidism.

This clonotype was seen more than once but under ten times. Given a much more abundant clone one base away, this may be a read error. CDR3 in amino acids: CASMGDGRGELLF. As DNA, the CDR3 is TGTGCCAGCATGGGGGACGGCCGCGGGGAGCTGTTGTTT. The rearrangement uses TRBV2 and TRBJ2-2, with TRBD2 as a possible D gene (6 bases). This CDR3 contains 13 residues. The germline CDR1 and CDR2 sequences are SNHLY and FYNNEI.

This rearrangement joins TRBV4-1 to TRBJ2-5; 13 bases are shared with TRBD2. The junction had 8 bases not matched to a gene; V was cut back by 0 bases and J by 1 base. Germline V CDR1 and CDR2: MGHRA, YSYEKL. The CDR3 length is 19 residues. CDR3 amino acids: CASSQDPLGTSGTQETQYF. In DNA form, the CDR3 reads TGCGCCAGCAGCCAAGACCCACTCGGGACTAGCGGGACCCAAGAGACCCAGTACTTC.

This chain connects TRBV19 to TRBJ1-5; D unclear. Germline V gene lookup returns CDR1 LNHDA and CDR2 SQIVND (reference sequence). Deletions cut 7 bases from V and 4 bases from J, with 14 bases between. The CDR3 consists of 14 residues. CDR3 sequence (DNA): TGTGCCAGTAAGCTTCGGACGGCAAATCAGCCCCAGCATTTT. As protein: CASKLRTANQPQHF.

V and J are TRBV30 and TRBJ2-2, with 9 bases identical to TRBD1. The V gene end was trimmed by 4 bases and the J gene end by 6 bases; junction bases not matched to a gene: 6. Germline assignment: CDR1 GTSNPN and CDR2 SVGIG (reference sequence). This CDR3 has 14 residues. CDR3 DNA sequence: TGTGCCTGGAACCGACAGGGGGTCCCCGGGGAGCTGTTTTTT. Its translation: CAWNRQGVPGELFF.

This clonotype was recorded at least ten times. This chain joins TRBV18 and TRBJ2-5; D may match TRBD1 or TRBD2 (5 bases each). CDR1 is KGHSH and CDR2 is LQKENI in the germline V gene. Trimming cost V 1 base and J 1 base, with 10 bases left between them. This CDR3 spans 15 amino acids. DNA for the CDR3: TGTGCCAGCTCACCACGAGGGACGACCCAAGAGACCCAGTACTTC. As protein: CASSPRGTTQETQYF.

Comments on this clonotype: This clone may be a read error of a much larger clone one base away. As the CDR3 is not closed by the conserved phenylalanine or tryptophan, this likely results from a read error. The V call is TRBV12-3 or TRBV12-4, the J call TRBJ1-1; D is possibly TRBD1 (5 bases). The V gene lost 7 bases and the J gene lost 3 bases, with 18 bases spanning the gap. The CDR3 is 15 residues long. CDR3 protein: CASTPVGGWDTEAFS. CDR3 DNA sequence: TGTGCCAGCACCCCCGTCGGGGGATGGGACACTGAAGCTTTCTCT.

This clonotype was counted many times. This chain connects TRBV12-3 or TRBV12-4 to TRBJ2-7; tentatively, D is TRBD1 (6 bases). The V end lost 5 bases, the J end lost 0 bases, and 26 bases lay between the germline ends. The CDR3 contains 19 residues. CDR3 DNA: TGTGCCAGCAGTGACCCCCCCAACTACGGGACACATGACTCCTACGAGCAGTACTTC. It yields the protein CASSDPPNYGTHDSYEQYF.

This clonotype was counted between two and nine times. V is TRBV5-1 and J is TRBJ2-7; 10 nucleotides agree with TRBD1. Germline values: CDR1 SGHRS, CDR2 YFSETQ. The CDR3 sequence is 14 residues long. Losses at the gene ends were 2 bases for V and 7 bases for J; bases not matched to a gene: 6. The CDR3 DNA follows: TGCGCCAGCAGCTTCCCCGGGACAGGGGATGAGCAGTACTTC. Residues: CASSFPGTGDEQYF. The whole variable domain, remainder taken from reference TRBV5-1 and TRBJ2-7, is KAGVTQTPRYLIKTRGQQVTLSCSPISGHRSVSWYQQTPGQGLQFLFEYFSETQRNKGNFPGRFSGRQFSNSRSEMNVSTLELGDSALYLCASSFPGTGDEQYFGPGTRLTVT.

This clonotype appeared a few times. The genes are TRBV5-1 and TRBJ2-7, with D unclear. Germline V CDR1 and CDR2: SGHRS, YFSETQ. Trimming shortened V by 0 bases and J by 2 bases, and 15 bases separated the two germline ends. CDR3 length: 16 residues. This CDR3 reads CASSLDGWRKPYEQYF. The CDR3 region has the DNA TGCGCCAGCAGCTTGGACGGCTGGCGGAAACCCTACGAGCAGTACTTC.

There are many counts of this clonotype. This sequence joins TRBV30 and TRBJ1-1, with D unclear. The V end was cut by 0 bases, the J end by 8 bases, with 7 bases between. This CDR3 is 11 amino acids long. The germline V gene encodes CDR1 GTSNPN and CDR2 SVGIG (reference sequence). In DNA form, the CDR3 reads TGTGCCTGGAGTGTAACAGTCGAAGCTTTCTTT. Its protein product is CAWSVTVEAFF.

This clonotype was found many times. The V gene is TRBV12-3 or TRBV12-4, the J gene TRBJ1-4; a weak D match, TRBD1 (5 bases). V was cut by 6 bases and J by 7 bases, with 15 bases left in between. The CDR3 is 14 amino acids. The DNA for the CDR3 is TGTGCCAGCAGCACGGGGCACCCGATTGAAAAACTGTTTTTT. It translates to CASSTGHPIEKLFF.

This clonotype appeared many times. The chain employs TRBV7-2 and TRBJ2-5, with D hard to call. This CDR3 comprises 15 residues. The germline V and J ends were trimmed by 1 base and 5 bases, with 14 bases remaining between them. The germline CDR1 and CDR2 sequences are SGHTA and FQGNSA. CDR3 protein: CASSLERLLWETQYF. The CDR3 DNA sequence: TGTGCCAGCAGCTTAGAACGACTCCTGTGGGAGACCCAGTACTTC.

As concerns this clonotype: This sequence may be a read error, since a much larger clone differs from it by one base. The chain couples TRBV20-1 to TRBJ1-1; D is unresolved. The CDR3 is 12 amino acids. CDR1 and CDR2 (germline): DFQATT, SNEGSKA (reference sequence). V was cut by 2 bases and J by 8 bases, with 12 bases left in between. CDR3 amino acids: CSARLPVREAFF. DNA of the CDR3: TGCAGTGCTAGACTCCCCGTGAGGGAAGCTTTCTTT.

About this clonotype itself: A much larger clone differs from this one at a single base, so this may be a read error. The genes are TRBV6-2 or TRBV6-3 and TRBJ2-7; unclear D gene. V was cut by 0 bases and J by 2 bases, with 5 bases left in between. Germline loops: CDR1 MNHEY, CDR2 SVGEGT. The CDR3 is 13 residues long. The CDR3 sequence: CASSYSSAYEQYF. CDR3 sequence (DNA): TGTGCCAGCAGTTACTCTAGTGCCTACGAGCAGTACTTC.

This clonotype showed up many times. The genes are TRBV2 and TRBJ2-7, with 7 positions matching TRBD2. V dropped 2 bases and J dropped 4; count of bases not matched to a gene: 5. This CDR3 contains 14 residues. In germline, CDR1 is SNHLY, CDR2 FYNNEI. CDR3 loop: CASSERRETYEQYF. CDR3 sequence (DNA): TGTGCCAGCAGTGAAAGGCGGGAGACTTACGAGCAGTACTTC.

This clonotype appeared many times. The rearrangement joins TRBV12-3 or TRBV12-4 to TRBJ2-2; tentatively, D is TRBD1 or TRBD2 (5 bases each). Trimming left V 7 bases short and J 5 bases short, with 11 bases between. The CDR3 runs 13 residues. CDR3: CASTRDGTGELFF. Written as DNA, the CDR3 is TGTGCCAGCACCCGGGACGGAACCGGGGAGCTGTTTTTT.

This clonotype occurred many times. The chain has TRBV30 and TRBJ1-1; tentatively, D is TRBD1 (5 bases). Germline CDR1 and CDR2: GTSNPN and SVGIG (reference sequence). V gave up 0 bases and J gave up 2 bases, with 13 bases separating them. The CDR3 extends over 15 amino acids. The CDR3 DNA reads TGTGCCTGGAGTGTACTTGGGGGGATTAACACTGAAGCTTTCTTT. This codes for CAWSVLGGINTEAFF.

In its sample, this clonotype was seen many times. CDR3 loop: CASSRTGGEQYF. CDR3 DNA sequence: TGTGCCAGCAGTCGCACAGGGGGCGAGCAGTACTTC. The J gene is TRBJ2-7, the V gene TRBV6-1; TRBD1 aligns across 8 bases. The length of the CDR3 is 12 residues. Germline V gene sequence: CDR1 MNHNS, CDR2 SASEGT. Losses at the gene ends were 5 bases for V and 6 bases for J; bases not matched to a gene: 3.

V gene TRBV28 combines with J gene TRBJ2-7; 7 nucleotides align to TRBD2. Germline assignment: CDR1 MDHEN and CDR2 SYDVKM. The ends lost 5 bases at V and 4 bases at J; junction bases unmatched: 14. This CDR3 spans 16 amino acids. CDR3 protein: CASSPTPWGGRYEQYF. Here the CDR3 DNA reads TGTGCCAGCAGTCCGACCCCGTGGGGGGGTCGTTACGAGCAGTACTTC.

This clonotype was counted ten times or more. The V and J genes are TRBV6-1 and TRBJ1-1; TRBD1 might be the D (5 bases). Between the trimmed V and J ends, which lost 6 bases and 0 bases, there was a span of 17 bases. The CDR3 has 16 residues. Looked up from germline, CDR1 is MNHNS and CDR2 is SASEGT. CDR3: CASSQNPGLVNTEAFF. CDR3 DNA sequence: TGTGCCAGCAGCCAAAATCCAGGGTTGGTGAACACTGAAGCTTTCTTT.

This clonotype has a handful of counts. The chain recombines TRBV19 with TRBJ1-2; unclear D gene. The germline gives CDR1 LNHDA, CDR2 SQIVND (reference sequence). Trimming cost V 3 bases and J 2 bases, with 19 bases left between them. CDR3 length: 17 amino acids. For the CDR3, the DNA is TGTGCCAGTAGTATCGCCACCCCCTCGAATCTAAACTATGGCTACACCTTC. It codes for CASSIATPSNLNYGYTF.

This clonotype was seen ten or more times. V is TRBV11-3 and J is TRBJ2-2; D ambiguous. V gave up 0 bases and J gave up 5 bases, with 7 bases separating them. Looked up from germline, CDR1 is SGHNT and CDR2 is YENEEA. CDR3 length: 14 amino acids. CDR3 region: CASSLDRVTGELFF. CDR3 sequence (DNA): TGTGCCAGCAGCTTAGATAGGGTAACCGGGGAGCTGTTTTTT.

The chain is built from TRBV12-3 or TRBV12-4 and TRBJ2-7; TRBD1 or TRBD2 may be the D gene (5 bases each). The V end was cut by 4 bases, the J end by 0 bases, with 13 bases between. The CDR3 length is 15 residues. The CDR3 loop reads CASSSTGTYSYEQYF. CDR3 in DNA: TGTGCCAGCAGTTCAACCGGGACCTACTCCTACGAGCAGTACTTC.

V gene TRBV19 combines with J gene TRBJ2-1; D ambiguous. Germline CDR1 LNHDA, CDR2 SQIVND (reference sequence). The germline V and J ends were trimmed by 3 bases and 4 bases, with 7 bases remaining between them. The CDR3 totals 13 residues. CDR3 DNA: TGTGCCAGTAGTATGGACCCTTACAATGAGCAGTTCTTC. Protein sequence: CASSMDPYNEQFF.

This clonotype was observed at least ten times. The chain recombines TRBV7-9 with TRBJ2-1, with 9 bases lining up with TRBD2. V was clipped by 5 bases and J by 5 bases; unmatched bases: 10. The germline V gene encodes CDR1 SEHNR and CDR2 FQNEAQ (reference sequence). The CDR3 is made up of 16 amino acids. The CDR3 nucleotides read TGTGCCAGCAGCCCCCTTTGGGCTAGCGGGGACAATGAGCAGTTCTTC. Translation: CASSPLWASGDNEQFF.

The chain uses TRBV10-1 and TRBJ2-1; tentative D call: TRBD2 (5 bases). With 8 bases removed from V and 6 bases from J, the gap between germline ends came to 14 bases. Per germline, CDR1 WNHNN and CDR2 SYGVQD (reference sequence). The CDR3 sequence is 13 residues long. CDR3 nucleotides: TGCGCCAGCGCGACGGGGAGACGCAATGAGCAGTTCTTC. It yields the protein CASATGRRNEQFF.

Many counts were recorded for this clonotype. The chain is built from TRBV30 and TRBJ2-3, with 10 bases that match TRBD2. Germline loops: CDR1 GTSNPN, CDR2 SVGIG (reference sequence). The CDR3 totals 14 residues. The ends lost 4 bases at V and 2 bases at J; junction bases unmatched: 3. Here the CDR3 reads CAWNGLAATDTQYF. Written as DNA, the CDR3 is TGTGCCTGGAACGGACTAGCGGCCACAGATACGCAGTATTTT.

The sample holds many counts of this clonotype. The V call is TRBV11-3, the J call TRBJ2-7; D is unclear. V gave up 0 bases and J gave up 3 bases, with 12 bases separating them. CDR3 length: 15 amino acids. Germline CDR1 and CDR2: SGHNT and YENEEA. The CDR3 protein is CASSLEFNNRYEQYF. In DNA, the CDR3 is TGTGCCAGCAGCTTAGAATTTAACAATCGCTACGAGCAGTACTTC.